The present T cell receptor beta chain was sequenced within a study of tumor and adjacent non-tumor tissue in lung cancer. Across the study: The cohort had about a dozen adenocarcinoma, a couple of squamous cell and 1 small cell patients.

TCRbeta libraries were built with three rounds of nested PCR, modified from ARM-PCR. TCRdb reanalysed the multiplex PCR reads using MiXCR and keeps one entry per CDR3 protein. The repertoire holds roughly 74,000 distinct CDR3 sequences, less than 85% seen once, with around 40% in the top ten. With regard to this clonotype: The antigen remains undetermined. Its ends do not fully match the called genes, so a read error is possible.

Regarding the study as a whole: Normal lung showed higher cumulative top 100 clone frequency than tumor. Tumor TCR diversity, when higher, was linked to shorter survival.

RNA was extracted from bulk tissue without any cell sorting. The normal lung tissue was taken more than 3 cm from the tumor edge. Germline-derived CDR1 and CDR2 are MNHEY and SVGEGT. The length of the CDR3 is 15 residues. This chain links TRBV6-2 or TRBV6-3 with TRBJ1-1; D is perhaps TRBD1 (6 bases). The source material was distant non-tumor lung tissue. This clonotype was sampled from a man between 70 and 80 years old with non-small cell lung cancer. CDR3 loop: CASRPFVGHRREVFF. The CDR3 nucleotides read TGTGCTAGCCGACCTTTTGTGGGACACAGAAGAGAAGTTTTCTTT.